This record looks at one T cell receptor beta chain sequence and its context. What it binds is not known. This sample stems from a study of T cell responses to AZD1222 COVID-19 vaccine. Findings of the study overall: Repertoires in all cases were sampled only once the peak T cell response had passed. Nearly half of spike-specific TCRs reportedly go after variant regions that carry no mutations.

Profiling relied on immunoSEQ multiplex PCR, and the TCRdb table lists in-frame clones only, not all of them. The sample holds 200,000 to 250,000 clones, approximately 94% seen once. The CDR3 spans 15 residues. Per germline, CDR1 KGHSH and CDR2 LQKENI. V lost 4 bases and J lost 4; bases outside the gene matches: 7. Sequenced material: peripheral blood, taken on day 0 of MenACWY control vaccination. The J gene is TRBJ2-5, the V gene TRBV18, with TRBD1 matching over 9 bases. The sequence was collected from an adult in good health. The CDR3 loop reads CASSRGQGGPETQYF. The CDR3 coding sequence is TGTGCCAGCTCACGGGGACAGGGCGGGCCAGAGACCCAGTACTTC.